Listed below are T cell receptor beta chains from one sample, sequenced in a study of shared clonotypes between healthy human individuals. Sequencing was performed with immunoSEQ multiplex PCR; in TCRdb, only in-frame clones are kept and a portion is missing. The data show roughly 2.2 million clones, with around 92% seen just once and 0.3% to 0.45% held by the top ten. Sequencing was carried out using naive CD4+ T cells from PBMCs. All receptors come from a man younger than 35 in good health. Some clones in this sample may be carry-over from other donors' samples. CDR3s include the opening cysteine and the closing phenylalanine or tryptophan. Fields, in order: J gene, D gene, V gene, CDR3 DNA, CDR3 protein. The D gene is left open where the match is weak.

j_call: TRBJ2-1; d_call: NA; v_call: TRBV7-3; cdr3_nt: TGTGCCAGCAGCTTGGGCCATCTGGGGAGCACAGACAATGAGCAGTTCTTC; cdr3_aa: CASSLGHLGSTDNEQFF
j_call: TRBJ2-3; d_call: NA; v_call: TRBV5-6; cdr3_nt: TGTGCCAGCAGCTTACCCAGCACAGATACGCAGTATTTT; cdr3_aa: CASSLPSTDTQYF
j_call: TRBJ1-2; d_call: NA; v_call: TRBV7-2; cdr3_nt: TGTGCCAGCAGCCATGGGGGGCCGACTAGCTACACCTTC; cdr3_aa: CASSHGGPTSYTF
j_call: TRBJ2-1; d_call: TRBD2; v_call: TRBV9; cdr3_nt: TGTGCCAGCAGCGTAGACCTAGCGGGGTACAATGAGCAGTTCTTC; cdr3_aa: CASSVDLAGYNEQFF
j_call: TRBJ2-2; d_call: NA; v_call: TRBV30; cdr3_nt: TGTGCCTGGACGACGGGGGAGGGGGAGCTGTTTTTT; cdr3_aa: CAWTTGEGELFF
j_call: TRBJ2-3; d_call: TRBD1; v_call: TRBV4-1; cdr3_nt: TGCGCCAGCAGTTCGACAGGGGGACATACGCAGTATTTT; cdr3_aa: CASSSTGGHTQYF
j_call: TRBJ1-2; d_call: NA; v_call: TRBV28; cdr3_nt: TGTGCCAGCAAACTTGGGGTTGGGGGGCCCTATGGCTACACCTTC; cdr3_aa: CASKLGVGGPYGYTF
j_call: TRBJ2-7; d_call: TRBD2; v_call: TRBV7-2; cdr3_nt: TGTGCCAGCAGCTTGGCGGGAGGCTCCTACGAGCAGTACTTC; cdr3_aa: CASSLAGGSYEQYF
j_call: TRBJ2-1; d_call: TRBD1; v_call: TRBV6-5; cdr3_nt: TGTGCCAGCAGTTACGGACAGGGGCGCAATGAGCAGTTCTTC; cdr3_aa: CASSYGQGRNEQFF
j_call: TRBJ1-2; d_call: NA; v_call: TRBV5-3; cdr3_nt: TGTGCCAGAAGCTTAATACGGGACGATGGCTACACCTTC; cdr3_aa: CARSLIRDDGYTF
j_call: TRBJ2-7; d_call: NA; v_call: TRBV5-1; cdr3_nt: TGCGCCAGCAGCTTTTCCCCTTTCGGCAGGGATCCCTTTGGCGAGCAGTACTTC; cdr3_aa: CASSFSPFGRDPFGEQYF
j_call: TRBJ1-4; d_call: NA; v_call: TRBV28; cdr3_nt: TGTGCCAGCAGTTTGGATCCAACCGCAACTAATGAAAAACTGTTTTTT; cdr3_aa: CASSLDPTATNEKLFF
j_call: TRBJ2-1; d_call: TRBD2; v_call: TRBV5-1; cdr3_nt: TGCGCCAGCAGCCCGACGGGGAGCGGGGGCTACAATGAGCAGTTCTTC; cdr3_aa: CASSPTGSGGYNEQFF
j_call: TRBJ2-4; d_call: NA; v_call: TRBV19; cdr3_nt: TGTGCCAGTAGTGGGGGCCAGCTCCTAAAAAACATTCAGTACTTC; cdr3_aa: CASSGGQLLKNIQYF
j_call: TRBJ1-1; d_call: NA; v_call: TRBV30; cdr3_nt: TGTGCCTTATACAGGCGGAACACTGAAGCTTTCTTT; cdr3_aa: CALYRRNTEAFF